This is a list of T cell receptor beta chains from one sample in a study of T cell responses to AZD1222 COVID-19 vaccine. Profiled with immunoSEQ multiplex PCR; TCRdb holds only in-frame clones, not every one. The sample contains 120,000 or so clones, around 89% of which appear only once. Specimen: peripheral blood, collected 28 days after the second AZD1222 dose. The source of these receptors is an adult who received the AZD1222 COVID-19 vaccine. CDR3s include the opening cysteine and the closing phenylalanine or tryptophan. A D gene is named only where the DNA matches it firmly. Only part of the rows carry a size: once, few, many, or a class if the clone is expanded.

TRBJ2-2	.	once	TRBV10-1	CASSEQQLGELFF	TGCGCCAGCAGTGAACAACAGCTCGGGGAGCTGTTTTTT
TRBJ1-2	.	.	TRBV29-1	CSVEPLGTIRNYGYTF	TGCAGCGTTGAGCCTCTGGGGACAATTCGCAACTATGGCTACACCTTC
TRBJ1-5	.	.	TRBV6-1	CASSEGAGNQPQHF	TGTGCCAGCAGTGAGGGGGCAGGCAATCAGCCCCAGCATTTT
TRBJ1-1	.	.	TRBV9	CASSSGQNTEAFF	TGTGCCAGCAGCTCGGGACAGAACACTGAAGCTTTCTTT
TRBJ2-4	TRBD2	.	TRBV4-3	CASSQATSGIAKNIQYF	TGCGCCAGCAGCCAAGCCACTAGCGGGATAGCCAAAAACATTCAGTACTTC
TRBJ2-7	TRBD2	.	TRBV7-8	CASSLEDLAGGTYEQYF	TGTGCCAGCAGCTTAGAGGACCTAGCGGGGGGCACCTACGAGCAGTACTTC
TRBJ2-7	TRBD2	.	TRBV3-1/TRBV3-2	CASSQDLSGGWEQYF	TGTGCCAGCAGCCAAGACCTTAGCGGGGGCTGGGAGCAGTACTTC
TRBJ2-1	.	.	TRBV5-8	CASSYTQGQARIKVHNEQFF	TGTGCCAGCAGCTACACACAGGGTCAGGCACGCATTAAAGTACACAATGAGCAGTTCTTC
TRBJ2-2	TRBD1	.	TRBV5-1	CASSLGQGHTGELFF	TGCGCCAGCAGCCTGGGACAGGGTCACACCGGGGAGCTGTTTTTT
TRBJ1-2	.	.	TRBV28	CATTISGGRSNYGYTF	TGTGCCACCACTATAAGCGGGGGACGATCTAACTATGGCTACACCTTC
TRBJ2-3	.	.	TRBV30	CAWSSVDTQYF	TGTGCCTGGAGCTCGGTGGATACGCAGTATTTT
TRBJ2-7	TRBD2	.	TRBV9	CASSEGVAGGYEQYF	TGTGCCAGCAGCGAAGGGGTAGCGGGAGGTTACGAGCAGTACTTC
TRBJ1-2	.	.	TRBV21-1	CASTGPCGGYGYTF	TGTGCCAGCACCGGACCATGCGGTGGGTATGGCTACACCTTC
TRBJ2-1	.	.	TRBV7-7	CASSPLGGEQFF	TGTGCTAGCAGCCCCCTCGGCGGTGAGCAGTTCTTC
TRBJ2-7	.	.	TRBV5-1	CASSPGGGYSDEQYF	TGCGCCAGCAGCCCGGGGGGCGGATATAGCGACGAGCAGTACTTC
TRBJ2-1	.	.	TRBV11-2	CASSTKSAGEQFF	TGTGCCAGCAGCACCAAGTCAGCAGGAGAGCAGTTCTTC
TRBJ2-7	TRBD2	few	TRBV19	CASSGLAGGEQYF	TGTGCCAGTAGTGGACTAGCGGGAGGCGAGCAGTACTTC
TRBJ2-7	TRBD2	.	TRBV7-9	CASSLRASGRIDEQYF	TGTGCCAGCAGCTTAAGGGCTAGCGGGAGGATCGACGAGCAGTACTTC
TRBJ2-1	.	.	TRBV27	CASWSSYNEQFF	TGTGCCAGCTGGAGCTCCTACAATGAGCAGTTCTTC
TRBJ1-6	.	.	TRBV3-1/TRBV3-2	CASSQGGVRQPLHF	TGTGCCAGCAGCCAGGGAGGGGTCAGGCAACCCCTCCACTTT
TRBJ1-2	TRBD1	few	TRBV5-4	CASSQDRAGYTF	TGTGCCAGCAGCCAGGACAGGGCGGGCTACACCTTC
TRBJ2-3	TRBD1	.	TRBV7-3	CASSLGQPGTDTQYF	TGTGCCAGCAGCTTGGGACAGCCTGGCACAGATACGCAGTATTTT
TRBJ2-3	.	.	TRBV7-3	CASSPGLFNADTQYF	TGTGCCAGCAGCCCAGGGTTGTTTAACGCAGATACGCAGTATTTT
TRBJ2-1	.	.	TRBV23-1	CASSRVGGGYTMRQFF	TGCGCCAGCAGTCGAGTGGGGGGCGGATATACAATGAGGCAGTTCTTC
TRBJ2-2	.	.	TRBV27	CASRRTVNTGELFF	TGTGCCAGCCGAAGGACAGTGAACACCGGGGAGCTGTTTTTT
TRBJ1-4	.	.	TRBV4-2	CASSQIERGYEKLFF	TGTGCCAGCAGCCAAATCGAAAGGGGCTATGAAAAACTGTTTTTT
TRBJ2-7	.	few	TRBV11-2	CASSSYGTGTFQEQYF	TGTGCCAGCAGCTCCTATGGGACGGGGACTTTCCAAGAGCAGTACTTC
TRBJ2-5	TRBD2	.	TRBV19	CASSIRPAGLGETQYF	TGTGCCAGTAGTATACGCCCAGCGGGACTGGGAGAGACCCAGTACTTC
TRBJ1-4	TRBD1	.	TRBV19	CASNRGNEKLFF	TGTGCCAGTAACAGGGGGAATGAAAAACTGTTTTTT
TRBJ2-3	TRBD2	once	TRBV9	CASSVGTSGLDTQYF	TGTGCCAGCAGCGTAGGGACTAGCGGCCTAGATACGCAGTATTTT
TRBJ2-7	.	once	TRBV5-5	CASSVGPGYEQYF	TGTGCCAGCAGCGTCGGGCCCGGATACGAGCAGTACTTC
TRBJ2-6	TRBD1	few	TRBV14	CASSLARDRVLSGANVLTF	TGTGCCAGCAGCCTTGCTCGGGACAGGGTCCTCTCTGGGGCCAACGTCCTGACTTTC
TRBJ2-1	.	once	TRBV5-1	CASSLPEYNEQFF	TGCGCCAGCAGCTTGCCGGAATACAATGAGCAGTTCTTC
TRBJ2-1	.	once	TRBV6-2/TRBV6-3	CASSLRWEQFF	TGTGCCAGCAGTCTGCGGTGGGAGCAGTTCTTC
TRBJ2-3	TRBD1	.	TRBV29-1	CSVGDRVFGTDTQYF	TGCAGCGTTGGGGACAGGGTGTTTGGCACAGATACGCAGTATTTT
TRBJ2-7	.	.	TRBV6-5	CASSYSVQAEQYF	TGTGCCAGCAGTTACTCGGTACAGGCCGAGCAGTACTTC
TRBJ1-2	.	.	TRBV18	CASSQGYGYTF	TGTGCCAGCTCACAGGGCTATGGCTACACCTTC
TRBJ2-1	.	.	TRBV19	CASMVGGPPGDEQFF	TGTGCCAGTATGGTTGGGGGCCCTCCCGGCGATGAGCAGTTCTTC
TRBJ1-1	.	.	TRBV6-6	CASSYSTLNTEAFF	TGTGCCAGCAGTTACTCGACACTGAACACTGAAGCTTTCTTT
TRBJ1-2	TRBD1	.	TRBV5-1	CASRYVYRGANYGYTF	TGCGCCAGCAGATACGTATACAGGGGCGCTAACTATGGCTACACCTTC
TRBJ1-2	.	.	TRBV14	CASSQDRFFYTF	TGTGCCAGCAGCCAAGATAGGTTTTTCTACACCTTC
TRBJ2-2	.	.	TRBV7-3	CASSLIGPGSRELFF	TGTGCCAGCAGCTTAATAGGGCCAGGGTCCCGGGAGCTGTTTTTT